This T cell receptor (beta chain) was sequenced in a study of blood T cell repertoires in COVID-19. Study-level information: Sites in the United States, Italy and Spain provided acute and convalescent COVID-19 samples. PBMCs, B-cell-depleted T cells, or T cells were the source of the cDNA or gDNA that made up the material.

In the source study's methods: How many nucleated cells were present was estimated from reference gene primer amplification. Assay used: immunoSEQ multiplex PCR; TCRdb lists only in-frame clones, some missing. V and J calls plus clone size are reproduced from that table; the DNA served to infer D and trimming. The sample has some 70,000 clones, approximately 83% seen once. Between the trimmed V and J ends, which lost 4 bases and 0 bases, there was a span of 16 bases. The CDR3 loop spans 15 amino acids. Germline CDR1 and CDR2: DFQATT and SNEGSKA (reference sequence). Only a few counts were recorded for this clone.

The rearrangement uses TRBV20-1 and TRBJ2-7, with a tentative D call TRBD2 (5 bases). This TCR came from a woman in her sixties with acute or convalescent COVID-19. Sequenced material: peripheral blood. The CDR3 loop is CSAIDPGSGSYEQYF. In nucleotides, the CDR3 is TGCAGTGCTATTGACCCGGGATCCGGCTCCTACGAGCAGTACTTC.